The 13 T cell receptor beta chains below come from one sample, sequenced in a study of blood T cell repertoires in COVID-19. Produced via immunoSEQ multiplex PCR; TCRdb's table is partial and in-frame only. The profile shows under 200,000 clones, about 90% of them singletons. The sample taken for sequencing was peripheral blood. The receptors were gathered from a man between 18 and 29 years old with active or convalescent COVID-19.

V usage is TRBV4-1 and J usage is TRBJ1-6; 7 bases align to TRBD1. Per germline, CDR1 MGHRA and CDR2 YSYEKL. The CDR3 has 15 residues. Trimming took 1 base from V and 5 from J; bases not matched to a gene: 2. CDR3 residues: CASSQVDRDNSPLHF. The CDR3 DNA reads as TGCGCCAGCAGCCAAGTCGACAGGGATAATTCACCCCTCCACTTT.

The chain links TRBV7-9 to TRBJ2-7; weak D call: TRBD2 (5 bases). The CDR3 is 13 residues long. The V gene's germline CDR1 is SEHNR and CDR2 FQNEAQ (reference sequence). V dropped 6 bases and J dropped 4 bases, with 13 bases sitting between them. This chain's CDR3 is CASRGDRRYEQYF. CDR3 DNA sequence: TGTGCCAGCAGGGGAGACCGGCGGTACGAGCAGTACTTC.

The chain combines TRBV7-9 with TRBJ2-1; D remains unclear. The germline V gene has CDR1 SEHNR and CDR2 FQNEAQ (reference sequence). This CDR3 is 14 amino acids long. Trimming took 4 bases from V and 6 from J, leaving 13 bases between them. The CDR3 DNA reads TGTGCCAGCAGCTCGTTGAAGGCTAGCAATGAGCAGTTCTTC. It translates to CASSSLKASNEQFF. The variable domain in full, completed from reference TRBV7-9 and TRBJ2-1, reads DTGVSQNPRHKITKRGQNVTFRCDPISEHNRLYWYRQTLGQGPEFLTYFQNEAQLEKSRLLSDRFSAERPKGSFSTLEIQRTEQGDSAMYLCASSSLKASNEQFFGPGTRLTVL.

CDR3 nucleotide sequence: TGTGCCAGTACCCCTACCCGGGGTCTAGGTCAGCCCCAGCATTTT. Encoded protein: CASTPTRGLGQPQHF. The chain uses TRBV19 and TRBJ1-5, with no clear D. CDR1 is LNHDA and CDR2 is SQIVND in the germline V gene (reference sequence). Trimming left V 7 bases short and J 6 bases short, with 19 bases between. The CDR3 spans 15 residues. Filled out from reference TRBV19 and TRBJ1-5, the complete variable domain reads DGGITQSPKYLFRKEGQNVTLSCEQNLNHDAMYWYRQDPGQGLRLIYYSQIVNDFQKGDIAEGYSVSREKKESFPLTVTSAQKNPTAFYLCASTPTRGLGQPQHFGDGTRLSIL.

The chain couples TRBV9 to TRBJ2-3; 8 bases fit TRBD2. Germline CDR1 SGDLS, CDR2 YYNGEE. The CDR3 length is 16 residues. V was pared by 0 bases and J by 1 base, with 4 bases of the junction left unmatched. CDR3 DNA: TGTGCCAGCAGCGTAGAGTCGCGGGAGGGCACAGATACGCAGTATTTT. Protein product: CASSVESREGTDTQYF.

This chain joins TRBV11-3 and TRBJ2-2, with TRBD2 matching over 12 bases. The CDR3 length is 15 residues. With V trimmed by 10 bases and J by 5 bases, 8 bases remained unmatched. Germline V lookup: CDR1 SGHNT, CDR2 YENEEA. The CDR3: CATRPGLAGTGELFF. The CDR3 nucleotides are TGTGCCACCAGGCCGGGACTAGCGGGTACCGGGGAGCTGTTTTTT.

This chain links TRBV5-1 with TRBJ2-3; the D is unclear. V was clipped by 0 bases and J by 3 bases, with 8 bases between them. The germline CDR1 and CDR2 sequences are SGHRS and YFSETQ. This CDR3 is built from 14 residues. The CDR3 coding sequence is TGCGCCAGCAGCTTGGCGGTAGCAACAGATACGCAGTATTTT. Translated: CASSLAVATDTQYF.

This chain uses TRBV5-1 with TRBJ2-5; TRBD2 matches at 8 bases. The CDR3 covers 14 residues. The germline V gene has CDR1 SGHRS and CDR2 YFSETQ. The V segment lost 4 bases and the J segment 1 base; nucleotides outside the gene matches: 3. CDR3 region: CASSRTSGQETQYF. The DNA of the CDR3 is TGCGCCAGCAGCAGAACTAGCGGCCAAGAGACCCAGTACTTC.

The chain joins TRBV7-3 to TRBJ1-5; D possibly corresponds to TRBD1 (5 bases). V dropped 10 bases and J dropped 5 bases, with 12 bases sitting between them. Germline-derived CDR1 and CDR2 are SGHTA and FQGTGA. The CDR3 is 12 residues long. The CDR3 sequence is CAIRREDQPQHF. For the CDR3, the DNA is TGTGCCATCCGCAGGGAGGATCAGCCCCAGCATTTT.

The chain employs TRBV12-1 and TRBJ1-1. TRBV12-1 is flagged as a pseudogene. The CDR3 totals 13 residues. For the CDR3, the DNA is TGTGCCAGCAACCACGGGGGGGACACTGAAGCTTTCTTT. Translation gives CASNHGGDTEAFF.

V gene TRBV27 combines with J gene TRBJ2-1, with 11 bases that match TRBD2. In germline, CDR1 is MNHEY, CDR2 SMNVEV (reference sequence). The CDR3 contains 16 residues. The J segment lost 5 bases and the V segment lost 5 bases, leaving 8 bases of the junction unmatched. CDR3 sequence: CASSASGGYTNNEQFF. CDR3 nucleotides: TGTGCCAGCAGTGCTAGCGGGGGGTATACTAACAATGAGCAGTTCTTC.

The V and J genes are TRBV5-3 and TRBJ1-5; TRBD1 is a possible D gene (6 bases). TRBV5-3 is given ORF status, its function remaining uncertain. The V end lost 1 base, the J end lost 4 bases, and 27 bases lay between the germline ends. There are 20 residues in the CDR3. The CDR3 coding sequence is TGTGCCAGAAGCTTGTCGTCCCGCTCCCCATTCGGACAGAAGAATCAGCCCCAGCATTTT. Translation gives CARSLSSRSPFGQKNQPQHF.

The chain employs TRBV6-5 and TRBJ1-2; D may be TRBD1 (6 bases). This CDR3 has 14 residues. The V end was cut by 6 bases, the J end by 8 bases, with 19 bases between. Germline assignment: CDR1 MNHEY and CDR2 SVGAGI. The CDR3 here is CASRVTTGLGGYTF. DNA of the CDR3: TGTGCCAGCAGGGTCACTACAGGGTTAGGGGGCTACACCTTC.